Described below is a single T cell receptor (beta chain) sequence and its context. Many counts were recorded for this clone. The antigen this receptor binds is unknown. Per-nucleotide qualities are absent, and no much larger clonotype sits a single base away. This record belongs to a study of shared clonotypes between healthy human individuals (TCRdb year 2020). Concerning the study at large: The cohort comprised two women and three men aged 18 to 49 years. Per donor, leukapheresis produced somewhere between about 0.8 and 9 billion PBMCs. For each donor, CD4 naive and CD4 memory were each run on three plates, CD8 naive on two plates, and CD8 memory on one plate. To increase sequencing depth and limit assay-specific biases, TCR repertoire library preparation and sequencing were carried out by different laboratories using diverse techniques. To estimate repertoire size and how much clonotypes are shared between individuals, the study performed deep sequencing of blood TCR repertoires from roughly five healthy adults. Study-level results and caveats: Only blood was sampled, and tissue TCR repertoires likely differ from those in blood. Rarefaction of sorted-subset datasets indicated incomplete sequencing despite the large sequencing depth. When several donors were compared, the shared fraction of clonotypes was around 5% for naive CD4, about 4% for naive CD8, about 2.5% for memory CD4, and less than 0.5% for memory CD8. Clonotypes shared by all four sorted-subset donors showed higher generation probabilities than non-shared clonotypes. The genetic and exposure-history diversity represented was limited by the small number of donors. Pairwise subsampling indicated that sequencing depth was expected to affect the degree of clonotype sharing among donors. Estimated clonotype richness was generally larger for naive than for memory subsets.

TCR CDR3 regions were amplified from genomic DNA by multiplex PCR using the deep immunoSEQ assay. Extracted genomic DNA from each cell subset was distributed evenly across all wells of several immunoSEQ 96-well plates, and each plate was treated as a replicate. Each replicate PCR for sorted subsets received 150 to 250 ng genomic DNA, equal to 30,000 or so T cell genomes. Purified libraries were measured with a Qubit 3.0 fluorometer, size-checked on a Bioanalyzer 2100, and measured again with the KAPA Library Quantification kit. Every immunoSEQ 96-well plate was sequenced on a dedicated single-read 150-cycle Illumina NextSeq 550 flow cell. On the study's bioinformatics: Because the immunoSEQ output held only junctional sequences and lacked quality scores, the filtering could not match the filtering applied to full-length reads. Sequences were annotated with PyIR, a Python wrapper for IgBLAST v1.9, and V/J genes and CDR3 were assigned using IMGT germline references. Reads with weak V/J assignments (E-value above 1e-6), missing CDR3, stop codons, out-of-frame junctions, or ambiguous translated residues were removed. A V3J clonotype was defined by an identical inferred V gene, J gene, and CDR3 amino acid sequence. Percentage overlap between repertoires was calculated by dividing the number of shared unique clonotypes by the size of the smaller repertoire. Repertoire richness was assessed with RTK rarefaction, the Chao1 estimator, and Recon v2.1 estimates of unobserved clonotypes. OLGA was used to compute generation probabilities for all TCRbeta clonotypes that the gDNA method yielded from a few donors. As stored in TCRdb, this immuneACCESS dataset retains in-frame rearrangements with V and J assigned. A fraction of the clones does not appear; measured against another copy, unresolved V genes explain less than half of the discrepancy, and the remainder lacks a known reason. The DNA gave D and trimming, while V, J and clone size come from that table. In this sample the table shows some 2,100,000 clones, about 93% of which occur a single time. 1.5% to 2% of the sample is taken by the ten largest.

CDR3 length: 16 amino acids, cysteine to phenylalanine. The entry retains the CDR3 DNA only, 48 bases that are in frame from base 1. Trimming removed 0 bases from V and 7 bases from J; the gene matches leave 6 bases unexplained. Looking up the germline V gene yields CDR1 LGHNA and CDR2 YNFKEQ. CD8 naive samples were obtained by positive selection for CCR7 among CD45RO-negative cells, yielding a CD45RA+CCR7+ population from which TemRA cells were excluded. The donors were healthy, HIV-negative adults with no recently reported acute infections or vaccinations. Every donor was a Caucasian adult living in Nashville, Tennessee, USA. Blood was collected by leukapheresis, and PBMCs were isolated by Ficoll-Histopaque density gradient centrifugation and then cryopreserved in liquid nitrogen vapor phase. Purity and quantity of every magnetically sorted T cell population were checked by analytical flow cytometry. Each sorted fraction had its genomic DNA isolated and then quantified by UV absorbance on a Nanodrop 2000c.

This chain is built from TRBV4-2 and TRBJ2-7; 13 central bases correspond to TRBD2. Material: naive CD8+ T cells from PBMCs. What this sample's cell subset or site label stands for: CD45RA+CCR7+. This TCR came from a man younger than 30 in good health. Some clones in this sample may be carry-over from other donors' samples. The CDR3 has the sequence CASSQDKLAGGREQYF. The DNA sequence is as follows: TGTGCCAGCAGCCAAGATAAACTAGCGGGAGGGAGGGAGCAGTACTTC.